This T cell receptor (beta chain) was found in a study of cytomegalovirus exposure and HLA in healthy donors. V shed 5 bases and J 7 bases; nucleotides not matched to a gene: 6. The CDR3 totals 13 residues. CDR1 MNHEY and CDR2 SVGAGI come from the germline V gene. Overall study findings and caveats: Some public TCRs appeared in many individuals, while most sequences were rare.

The study ran its PCR with 60 Vbeta and 13 Jbeta primers. TCRdb keeps only in-frame clones here, not all; method: immunoSEQ multiplex PCR. The profile shows more than 150,000 clones, 77% of them singletons. Concerning this clone itself: What it binds is not known.

The sample comprised PBMCs. This rearrangement joins TRBV6-5 to TRBJ2-7; 9 bases are a match to TRBD1. The TCR sequence derives from a man aged 18 to 30 in good health and CMV-seronegative. The CDR3 DNA is TGTGCCAGCAGTACCACAGGGGGCCGTGAGCAGTACTTC. It is translated as CASSTTGGREQYF.